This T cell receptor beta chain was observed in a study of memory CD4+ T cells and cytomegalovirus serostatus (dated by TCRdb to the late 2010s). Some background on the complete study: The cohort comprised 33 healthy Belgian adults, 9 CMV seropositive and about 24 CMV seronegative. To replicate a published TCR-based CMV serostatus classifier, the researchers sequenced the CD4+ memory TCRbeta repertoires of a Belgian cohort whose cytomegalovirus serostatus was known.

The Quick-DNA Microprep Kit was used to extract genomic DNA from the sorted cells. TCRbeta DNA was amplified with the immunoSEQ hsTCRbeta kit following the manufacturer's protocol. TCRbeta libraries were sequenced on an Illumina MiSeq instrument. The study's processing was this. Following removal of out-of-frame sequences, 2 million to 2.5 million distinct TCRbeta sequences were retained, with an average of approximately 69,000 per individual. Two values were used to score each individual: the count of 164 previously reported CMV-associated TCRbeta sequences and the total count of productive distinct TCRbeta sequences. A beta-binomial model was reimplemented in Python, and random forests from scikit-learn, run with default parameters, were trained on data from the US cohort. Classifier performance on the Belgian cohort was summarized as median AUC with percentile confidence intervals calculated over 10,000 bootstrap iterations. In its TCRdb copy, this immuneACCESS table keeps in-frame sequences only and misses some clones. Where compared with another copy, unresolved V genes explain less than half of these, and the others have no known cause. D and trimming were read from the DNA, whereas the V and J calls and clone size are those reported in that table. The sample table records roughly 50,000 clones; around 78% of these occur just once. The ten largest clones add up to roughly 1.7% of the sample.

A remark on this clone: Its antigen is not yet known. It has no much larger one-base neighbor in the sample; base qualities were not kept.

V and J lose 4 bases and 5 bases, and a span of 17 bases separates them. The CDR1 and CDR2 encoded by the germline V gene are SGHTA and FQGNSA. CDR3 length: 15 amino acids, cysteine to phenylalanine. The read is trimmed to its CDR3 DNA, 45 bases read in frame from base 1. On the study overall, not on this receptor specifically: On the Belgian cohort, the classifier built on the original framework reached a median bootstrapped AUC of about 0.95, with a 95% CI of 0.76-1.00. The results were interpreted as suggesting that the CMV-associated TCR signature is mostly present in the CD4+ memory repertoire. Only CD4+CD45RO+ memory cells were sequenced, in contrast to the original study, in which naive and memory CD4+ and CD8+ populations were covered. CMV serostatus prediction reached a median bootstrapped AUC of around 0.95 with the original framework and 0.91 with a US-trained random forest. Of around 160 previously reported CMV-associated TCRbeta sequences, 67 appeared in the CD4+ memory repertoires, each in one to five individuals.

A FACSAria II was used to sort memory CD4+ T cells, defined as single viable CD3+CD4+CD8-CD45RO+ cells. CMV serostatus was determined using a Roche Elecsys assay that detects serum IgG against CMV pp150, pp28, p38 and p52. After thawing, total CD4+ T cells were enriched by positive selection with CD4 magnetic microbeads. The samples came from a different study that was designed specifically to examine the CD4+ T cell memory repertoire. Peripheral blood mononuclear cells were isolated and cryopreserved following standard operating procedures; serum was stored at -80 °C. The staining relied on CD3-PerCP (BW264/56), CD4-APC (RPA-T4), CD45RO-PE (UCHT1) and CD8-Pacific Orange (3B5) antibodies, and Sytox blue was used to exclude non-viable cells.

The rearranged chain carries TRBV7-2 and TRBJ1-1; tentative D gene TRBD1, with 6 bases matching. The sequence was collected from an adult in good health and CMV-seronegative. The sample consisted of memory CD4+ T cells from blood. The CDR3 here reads CASSSIGGAGTEAFF. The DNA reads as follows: TGTGCCAGCAGCTCCATTGGGGGGGCAGGAACTGAAGCTTTCTTT.